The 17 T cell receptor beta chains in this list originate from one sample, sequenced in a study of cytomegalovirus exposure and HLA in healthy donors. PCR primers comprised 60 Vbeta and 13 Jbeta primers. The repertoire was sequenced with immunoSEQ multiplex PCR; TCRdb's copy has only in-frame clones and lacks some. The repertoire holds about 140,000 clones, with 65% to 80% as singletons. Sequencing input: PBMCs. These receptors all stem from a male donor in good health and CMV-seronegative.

The CDR3 DNA sequence: TGTGCCACCAGCAGAGACGGGGGATTGGGCGAGCAGTACTTC. This sequence encodes CATSRDGGLGEQYF. The chain combines TRBV15 with TRBJ2-7; possibly TRBD2 for D (6 bases). Germline assignment: CDR1 LNHNV and CDR2 YYDKDF (reference sequence). V lost 0 bases, J lost 6 bases, and 12 bases lay in between. This CDR3 spans 14 amino acids.

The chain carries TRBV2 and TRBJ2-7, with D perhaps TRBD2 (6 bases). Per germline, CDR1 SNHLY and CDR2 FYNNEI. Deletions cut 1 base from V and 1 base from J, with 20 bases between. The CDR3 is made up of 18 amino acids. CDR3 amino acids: CASSEGGAWRERSYEQYF. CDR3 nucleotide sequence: TGTGCCAGCAGTGAAGGGGGCGCCTGGCGGGAACGGTCCTACGAGCAGTACTTC.

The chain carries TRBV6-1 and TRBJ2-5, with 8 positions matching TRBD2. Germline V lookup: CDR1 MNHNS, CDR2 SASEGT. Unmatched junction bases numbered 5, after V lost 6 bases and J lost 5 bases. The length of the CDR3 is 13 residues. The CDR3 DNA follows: TGTGCCAGCAGCCCCCCTAGCGGGGAGACCCAGTACTTC. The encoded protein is CASSPPSGETQYF.

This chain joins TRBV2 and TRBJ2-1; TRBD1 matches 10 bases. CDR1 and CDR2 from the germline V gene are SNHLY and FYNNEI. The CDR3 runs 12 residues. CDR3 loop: CVRGTGVGEQFF. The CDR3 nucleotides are TGTGTGCGGGGGACAGGGGTTGGTGAGCAGTTCTTC.

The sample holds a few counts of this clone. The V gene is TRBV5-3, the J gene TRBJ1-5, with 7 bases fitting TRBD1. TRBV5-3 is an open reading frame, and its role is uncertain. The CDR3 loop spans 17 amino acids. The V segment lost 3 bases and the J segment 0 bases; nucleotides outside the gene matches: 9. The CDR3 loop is CARSSGTADLSNQPQHF. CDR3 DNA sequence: TGTGCCAGAAGCTCCGGGACAGCCGATCTTAGCAATCAGCCCCAGCATTTT.

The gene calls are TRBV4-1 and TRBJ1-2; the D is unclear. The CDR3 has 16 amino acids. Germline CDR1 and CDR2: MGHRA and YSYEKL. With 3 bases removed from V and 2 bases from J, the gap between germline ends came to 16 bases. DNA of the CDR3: TGCGCCAGCAGCCAGGACCGCGGGGTCGCGAACTATGGCTACACCTTC. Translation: CASSQDRGVANYGYTF.

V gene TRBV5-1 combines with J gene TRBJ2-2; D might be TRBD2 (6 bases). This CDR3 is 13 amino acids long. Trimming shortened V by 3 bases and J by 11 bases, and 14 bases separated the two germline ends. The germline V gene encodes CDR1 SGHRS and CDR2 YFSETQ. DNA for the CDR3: TGCGCCAGCAGCTGGGCCGGGACTCAAGAGCTGTTTTTT. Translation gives CASSWAGTQELFF.

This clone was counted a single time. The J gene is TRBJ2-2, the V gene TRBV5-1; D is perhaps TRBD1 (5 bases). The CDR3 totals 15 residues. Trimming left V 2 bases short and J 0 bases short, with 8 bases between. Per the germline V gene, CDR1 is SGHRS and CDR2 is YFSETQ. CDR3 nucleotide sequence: TGCGCCAGCAGCTTTGGCAGGGCGAACACCGGGGAGCTGTTTTTT. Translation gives CASSFGRANTGELFF.

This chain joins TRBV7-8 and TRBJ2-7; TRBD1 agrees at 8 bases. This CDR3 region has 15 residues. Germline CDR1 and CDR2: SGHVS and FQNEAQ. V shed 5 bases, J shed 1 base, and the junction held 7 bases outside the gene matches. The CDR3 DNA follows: TGTGCCAGCAGCCTAACAGGGGGACCTTCCTACGAGCAGTACTTC. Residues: CASSLTGGPSYEQYF.

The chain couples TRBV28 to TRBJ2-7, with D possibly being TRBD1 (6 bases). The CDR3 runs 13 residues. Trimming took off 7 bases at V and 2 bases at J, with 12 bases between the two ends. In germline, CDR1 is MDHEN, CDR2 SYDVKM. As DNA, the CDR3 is TGTGCCAGCAAAACAGGGCAAACCTACGAGCAGTACTTC. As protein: CASKTGQTYEQYF.

DNA for the CDR3: TGTGCCAGCAGCCCCCCCCGGACAAGCAGCTCCTACGAGCAGTACTTC. Translated, it gives CASSPPRTSSSYEQYF. The chain recombines TRBV5-6 with TRBJ2-7, with a weak D call TRBD1 (5 bases). The CDR3 has 16 residues. Per the germline V gene, CDR1 is SGHDT and CDR2 is YYEEEE. The V and J ends lost 4 bases and 0 bases respectively, with 17 bases between them.

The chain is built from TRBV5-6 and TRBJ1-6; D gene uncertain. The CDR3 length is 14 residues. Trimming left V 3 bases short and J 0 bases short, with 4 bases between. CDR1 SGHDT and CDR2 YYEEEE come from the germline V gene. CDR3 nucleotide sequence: TGTGCCAGCAGCTCTAGCTCCTATAATTCACCCCTCCACTTT. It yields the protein CASSSSSYNSPLHF. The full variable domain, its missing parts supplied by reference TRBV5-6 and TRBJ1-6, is DAGVTQSPTHLIKTRGQQVTLRCSPKSGHDTVSWYQQALGQGPQFIFQYYEEEERQRGNFPDRFSGHQFPNYSSELNVNALLLGDSALYLCASSSSSYNSPLHFGNGTRLTVT.

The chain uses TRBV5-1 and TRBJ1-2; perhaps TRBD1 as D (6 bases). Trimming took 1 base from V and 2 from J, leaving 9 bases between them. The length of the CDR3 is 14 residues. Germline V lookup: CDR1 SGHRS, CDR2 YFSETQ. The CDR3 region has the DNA TGCGCCAGCAGCTTGCATACAGGGAACTATGGCTACACCTTC. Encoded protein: CASSLHTGNYGYTF.

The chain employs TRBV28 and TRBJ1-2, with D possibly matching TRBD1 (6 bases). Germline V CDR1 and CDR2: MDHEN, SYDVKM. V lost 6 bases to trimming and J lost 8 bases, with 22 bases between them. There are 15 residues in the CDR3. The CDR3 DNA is TGTGCCAGCAGCTCGGCGGGGGCGAGGGGTTGGGGCTACACCTTC. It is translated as CASSSAGARGWGYTF.

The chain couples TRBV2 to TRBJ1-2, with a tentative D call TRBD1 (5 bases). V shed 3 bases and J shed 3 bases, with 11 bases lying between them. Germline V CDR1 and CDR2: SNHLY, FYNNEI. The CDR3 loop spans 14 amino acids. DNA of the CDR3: TGTGCCAGCAGTGAGTGGGGGGAGGACTATGGCTACACCTTC. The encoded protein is CASSEWGEDYGYTF.

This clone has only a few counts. CDR3 region: CASSPWATSGDSGANVLTF. CDR3 coding DNA: TGTGCCAGCAGTCCCTGGGCGACTAGCGGAGATTCTGGGGCCAACGTCCTGACTTTC. The chain has TRBV27 and TRBJ2-6; 9 bases line up with TRBD2. The germline CDR1 and CDR2 sequences are MNHEY and SMNVEV (reference sequence). Unmatched junction bases numbered 12, after V lost 5 bases and J lost 1 base. The CDR3 contains 19 residues.

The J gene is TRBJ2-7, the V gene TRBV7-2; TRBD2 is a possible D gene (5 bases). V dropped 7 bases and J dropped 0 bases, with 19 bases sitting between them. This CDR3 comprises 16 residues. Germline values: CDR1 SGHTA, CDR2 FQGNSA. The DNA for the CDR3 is TGTGCCAGCACCGTGGCCGGGGATTTCAGCTCCTACGAGCAGTACTTC. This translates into CASTVAGDFSSYEQYF.